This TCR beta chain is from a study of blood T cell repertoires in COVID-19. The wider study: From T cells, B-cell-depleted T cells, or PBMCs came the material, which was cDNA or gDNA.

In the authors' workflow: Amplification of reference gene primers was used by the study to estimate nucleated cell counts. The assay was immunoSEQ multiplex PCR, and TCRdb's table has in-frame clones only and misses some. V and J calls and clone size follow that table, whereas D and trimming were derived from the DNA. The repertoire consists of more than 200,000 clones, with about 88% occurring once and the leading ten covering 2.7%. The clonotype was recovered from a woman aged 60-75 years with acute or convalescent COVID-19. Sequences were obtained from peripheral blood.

The CDR3 loop reads CASSPPGDNGYTF. The CDR3 DNA follows: TGTGCCAGCAGCCCCCCGGGGGATAATGGCTACACCTTC. This chain uses TRBV7-6 with TRBJ1-2, with a tentative D call TRBD1 (5 bases). Trimming pared 5 bases from V and 6 bases from J, leaving 13 bases between. Germline values: CDR1 SGHVS, CDR2 FNYEAQ. The CDR3 sequence is 13 residues long.